The 16 T cell receptor beta chains below were found in one sample sequenced in a study of T-cell reconstitution after alpha-beta-depleted transplantation in children. This sample's TCRbeta library carried unique molecular identifier barcodes. TCRdb re-called the PCR reads with MiXCR, one entry per CDR3 protein. The repertoire includes 580,000 or so distinct CDR3 sequences, 20% to 25% of them detected once, and 11% to 15% sits in the top ten. Sequenced here: PBMCs, mostly from graft donor cells, sampled 360 days after TCRalphabeta/CD19-depleted stem cell transplant. These receptors were obtained from a boy in the first two years of life who had a stem cell transplant for acute myeloid leukemia, so the T cells may come from the graft donor.

Here the CDR3 DNA reads TGTGCCAGCAGTCTCGGGACCGCGGCCTACGAGCAGTACTTC. Its translation: CASSLGTAAYEQYF. The chain recombines TRBV12-3 or TRBV12-4 with TRBJ2-7; D assignment may be TRBD1 or TRBD2 (5 bases each). The V and J ends lost 5 bases and 2 bases respectively, with 13 bases between them. This CDR3 has 14 amino acids.

This clonotype was counted many times. The genes are TRBV4-3 and TRBJ1-1, with 9 bases lining up with TRBD1. CDR1 and CDR2 from the germline V gene are LGHNA and YSLEER. The CDR3 totals 16 residues. Trimming cost V 0 bases and J 10 bases; bases outside gene matches: 12. The CDR3 spells CASSQDGGQGPAGAFF. CDR3 nucleotides: TGCGCCAGCAGCCAAGATGGGGGACAGGGCCCGGCCGGAGCTTTCTTT.

In its sample, this clonotype was seen many times. The rearrangement joins TRBV6-1 to TRBJ1-6; D might be TRBD1 (6 bases). The V and J ends lost 5 bases and 9 bases respectively, with 17 bases between them. CDR3 length equals 15 residues. The germline V gene has CDR1 MNHNS and CDR2 SASEGT. The CDR3 sequence: CASSTSQGAGSPLHF. In DNA, the CDR3 is TGTGCCAGCAGTACCTCACAGGGTGCAGGTTCACCCCTCCACTTT.

The chain combines TRBV5-1 with TRBJ2-5; TRBD1 matches 7 bases. This CDR3 is 14 amino acids long. V gave up 4 bases and J gave up 2 bases; unmatched junction bases: 5. CDR1 SGHRS and CDR2 YFSETQ come from the germline V gene. CDR3 protein: CASSLRDRQETQYF. Written as DNA, the CDR3 is TGCGCCAGCAGCCTGAGGGACAGACAAGAGACCCAGTACTTC.

This clonotype was found a few times. J is TRBJ1-4 and V is TRBV29-1; 10 bases map to TRBD1. The CDR3 spans 15 residues. Germline V gene sequence: CDR1 SQVTM, CDR2 ANQGSEA. V lost 4 bases to trimming and J lost 3 bases; unmatched junction nucleotides: 5. The CDR3 bases are TGCAGCGTTGGGAGGACAGGGGGACCTAATGAAAAACTGTTTTTT. Protein: CSVGRTGGPNEKLFF. The full variable domain, in which reference TRBV29-1 and TRBJ1-4 provide the parts outside the CDR3, is SAVISQKPSRDICQRGTSLTIQCQVDSQVTMMFWYRQQPGQSLTLIATANQGSEATYESGFVIDKFPISRPNLTFSTLTVSNMSPEDSSIYLCSVGRTGGPNEKLFFGSGTQLSVL.

There are a few counts of this clonotype. This chain uses TRBV29-1 with TRBJ2-5; 8 bases match TRBD1. CDR1 is SQVTM and CDR2 is ANQGSEA in the germline V gene. The CDR3 extends over 12 amino acids. V was clipped by 7 bases and J by 3 bases; unmatched bases: 4. The CDR3 coding sequence is TGCAGCGCCTCGACAGGGGAAGAGACCCAGTACTTC. It yields the protein CSASTGEETQYF. The whole variable domain, filled in from reference TRBV29-1 and TRBJ2-5, reads SAVISQKPSRDICQRGTSLTIQCQVDSQVTMMFWYRQQPGQSLTLIATANQGSEATYESGFVIDKFPISRPNLTFSTLTVSNMSPEDSSIYLCSASTGEETQYFGPGTRLLVL.

The chain couples TRBV29-1 to TRBJ2-3; no firm D call. Germline lookup yields CDR1 SQVTM and CDR2 ANQGSEA. The V gene lost 8 bases and the J gene lost 2 bases, with 17 bases spanning the gap. This CDR3 is built from 14 residues. The CDR3 here is CSPSFLRYTDTQYF. DNA of the CDR3: TGCAGCCCATCCTTTCTACGTTACACAGATACGCAGTATTTT.

The rearrangement uses TRBV11-2 and TRBJ2-1; 11 bases fit TRBD2. Trimming took 2 bases from V and 4 from J; bases not matched to a gene: 1. The CDR3 sequence is 15 residues long. Germline V CDR1 and CDR2: SGHAT, FQNNGV. CDR3 sequence (DNA): TGTGCCAGCAGCTTAACTAGCGGGAGATACAATGAGCAGTTCTTC. This encodes CASSLTSGRYNEQFF.

This clonotype was detected many times. The chain employs TRBV30 and TRBJ2-7; possible D gene TRBD2, 5 bases. Germline V gene data show CDR1 as GTSNPN and CDR2 as SVGIG (reference sequence). Trimming removed 3 bases from V and 5 bases from J, with 5 bases in between. The CDR3 extends over 10 amino acids. CDR3 sequence: CAWRRDEQYF. The CDR3 DNA is TGTGCCTGGAGGAGGGACGAGCAGTACTTC.

Only a few counts were recorded for this clonotype. The J gene is TRBJ2-7, the V gene TRBV10-1, with TRBD2 matching 8 bases. CDR3 length equals 16 residues. Germline values: CDR1 WNHNN, CDR2 SYGVQD (reference sequence). With V trimmed by 8 bases and J by 6 bases, 18 bases remained unmatched. The CDR3 DNA reads TGCGCCAGCCCGAATCGACCAGCGGGGGCTCCCTGCGAGCAGTACGTC. It is translated as CASPNRPAGAPCEQYV.

The chain uses TRBV5-1 and TRBJ2-1, with a weak D call TRBD2 (6 bases). CDR3 length: 14 amino acids. The germline CDR1 and CDR2 sequences are SGHRS and YFSETQ. The V gene lost 7 bases and the J gene lost 0 bases, with 11 bases spanning the gap. The CDR3 reads CASRLGGSYNEQFF. As DNA, the CDR3 is TGCGCCAGCCGTTTGGGGGGCTCCTACAATGAGCAGTTCTTC.

This clonotype was seen many times. The V gene is TRBV12-3 or TRBV12-4, the J gene TRBJ2-7; D is ambiguous. There are 12 residues in the CDR3. V dropped 7 bases and J dropped 4 bases, with 11 bases sitting between them. CDR3 sequence: CASMGQIYEQYF. The CDR3 region has the DNA TGTGCCAGCATGGGTCAGATATACGAGCAGTACTTC.

J is TRBJ2-3 and V is TRBV4-2; D is undetermined. From germline, CDR1 is LGHNA and CDR2 YNFKEQ. V was clipped by 1 base and J by 7 bases, with 9 bases between them. This CDR3 has 13 residues. The CDR3 loop reads CASSQAEVNTQYF. The DNA of the CDR3 is TGTGCCAGCAGCCAAGCCGAGGTGAATACGCAGTATTTT.

A note on this clonotype: The junction departs from the called germline gene at one end, perhaps through a read error. This chain uses TRBV20-1 with TRBJ2-3, with D possibly matching TRBD2 (5 bases). The CDR3 contains 14 residues. Germline CDR1 reads DFQATT; CDR2 reads SNEGSKA (reference sequence). This CDR3 reads CGARVGASTDTQYF. CDR3 nucleotides: TGCGGTGCTAGAGTGGGAGCCTCCACAGATACGCAGTATTTT.

This rearrangement joins TRBV14 to TRBJ1-1; the D is unclear. Germline loops: CDR1 SGHDN, CDR2 FVKESK. Trimming shortened V by 2 bases and J by 5 bases, and 18 bases separated the two germline ends. The CDR3 runs to 16 residues. CDR3: CASSQTPYKGLTEAFF. In DNA, the CDR3 is TGTGCCAGCAGCCAAACCCCCTACAAGGGTCTAACTGAAGCTTTCTTT.

The table lists this clonotype with many counts. This chain uses TRBV12-3 or TRBV12-4 with TRBJ1-2; TRBD1 matches 8 bases. The trim removed 5 bases at V and 4 bases at J, leaving 6 bases unmatched. The CDR3 covers 14 residues. The CDR3 sequence is CASSPQGASYGYTF. The DNA of the CDR3 is TGTGCCAGCAGTCCGCAGGGGGCCAGCTATGGCTACACCTTC.